The T cell receptor beta chain under discussion was sequenced for a study of blood T cells in healthy people across ages. Overall study findings and caveats: Leaving the PBMCs unsorted stopped any conclusive comparison of naive versus antigen-experienced cells.

The authors ran a second PCR of about 7 to 11 cycles using a sample-barcoded 5' primer and a J-beta primer mix. From the 5' RACE reads, TCRdb called clonotypes with MiXCR, one entry per CDR3 protein. The profile covers more than 1,000,000 distinct CDR3 sequences, with roughly 24% appearing a single time and approximately 0.75% taken by the ten largest. The CDR3 spans 13 residues. Germline V gives CDR1 SQVTM, CDR2 ANQGSEA. Between the trimmed V and J ends, which lost 8 bases and 2 bases, there was a span of 14 bases. Regarding this clonotype: Its target is not known.

These same data were also listed under a study on T cells of mothers and their children. This second study notes: About six children, together with their three healthy Caucasian mothers, made up the donors.

The clonotype was recovered from a girl aged 2 to 10 in good health. Sequenced sample: blood. The chain combines TRBV29-1 with TRBJ2-3, with D maybe TRBD1 (6 bases). Here the CDR3 reads CSRADSYTDTQYF. CDR3 DNA sequence: TGCAGCCGGGCGGACAGTTACACAGATACGCAGTATTTT.